This passage covers 14 T cell receptor beta chains from one sample sequenced in a study of T cells in Graves' hyperthyroidism and ophthalmopathy. Using RNA transcripts as the source, TCR beta CDR3 regions were amplified. The HTBI set primed first-round TCR CDR3 RT-PCR. Using its own MiXCR run on the multiplex PCR reads, TCRdb lists one record per CDR3 protein. The sample comprises a few hundred thousand distinct CDR3 sequences, 13% to 15% of which are singletons, and about 21% rests with the top ten. The sequencing sample was made of blood. The receptors stem from a woman in her fifties or sixties with Graves' ophthalmopathy.

This clonotype was seen many times. V usage is TRBV24-1 and J usage is TRBJ2-3, with D perhaps matching TRBD1 (6 bases). In germline, CDR1 is KGHDR, CDR2 SFDVKD. The length of the CDR3 is 14 residues. V dropped 5 bases and J dropped 5 bases, with 13 bases sitting between them. CDR3 nucleotide sequence: TGTGCCACCAGTGCCCCAGGGGATAAAGATACGCAGTATTTT. Its protein product is CATSAPGDKDTQYF.

The table lists this clonotype with many counts. The rearrangement uses TRBV27 and TRBJ2-4; 7 bases line up with TRBD1. CDR1 is MNHEY, CDR2 SMNVEV, per germline (reference sequence). The CDR3 totals 16 residues. V gave up 5 bases and J gave up 1 base; unmatched junction bases: 8. CDR3 DNA: TGTGCCAGCAGTACGTTGACAGGGAACGCCAAAAACATTCAGTACTTC. This encodes CASSTLTGNAKNIQYF.

This clonotype was counted a few times. Written as DNA, the CDR3 is TGTGCCACCAGTGACTATACTAGCGGGACTTACGAGCAGTACTTC. This gives the protein CATSDYTSGTYEQYF. The V call is TRBV24-1, the J call TRBJ2-7; TRBD2 matches at 10 bases. CDR1 KGHDR and CDR2 SFDVKD come from the germline V gene. The CDR3 sequence is 15 residues long. The J segment lost 4 bases and the V segment lost 4 bases, leaving 6 bases of the junction unmatched.

This clonotype was recorded a few times. The J gene is TRBJ2-2, the V gene TRBV10-3; 7 bases align to TRBD1. The V gene's germline CDR1 is ENHRY and CDR2 SYGVKD. The CDR3 has 14 residues. Losses at the gene ends were 6 bases for V and 5 bases for J; bases not matched to a gene: 6. CDR3 sequence: CAISSTGVTGELFF. In DNA, the CDR3 is TGTGCCATCAGCTCTACAGGGGTGACCGGGGAGCTGTTTTTT.

The chain joins TRBV5-4 to TRBJ2-3, with D unresolved. Trimming left V 0 bases short and J 1 base short, with 9 bases between. CDR3 length: 15 amino acids. The germline V gene encodes CDR1 SGHNT and CDR2 YYREEE (reference sequence). In DNA form, the CDR3 reads TGTGCCAGCAGCTTGGACTCGCATGGCACAGATACGCAGTATTTT. Protein: CASSLDSHGTDTQYF.

CDR3: CASSTPDNPYEQYF. The CDR3 DNA is TGTGCCAGCAGTACCCCGGACAACCCCTACGAGCAGTACTTC. The rearrangement links TRBV28 to TRBJ2-7, with D perhaps TRBD1 (5 bases). Germline lookup yields CDR1 MDHEN and CDR2 SYDVKM. The V end was cut by 5 bases, the J end by 2 bases, with 13 bases between. The CDR3 has 14 amino acids.

This clonotype was detected ten times or more. The CDR3 sequence is CSARDRLAGVPDTQYF. CDR3 nucleotides: TGCAGTGCTAGAGATCGACTAGCGGGAGTTCCAGATACGCAGTATTTT. J is TRBJ2-3 and V is TRBV20-1; 12 bases are a match to TRBD2. Trimming took 0 bases from V and 4 from J; bases not matched to a gene: 5. The CDR3 has 16 residues. Germline V CDR1 and CDR2: DFQATT, SNEGSKA (reference sequence).

This chain connects TRBV20-1 to TRBJ2-2; a possible D gene is TRBD1 (6 bases). Trimming took 3 bases from V and 5 from J, leaving 13 bases between them. Per germline, CDR1 DFQATT and CDR2 SNEGSKA (reference sequence). The CDR3 loop spans 14 amino acids. DNA of the CDR3: TGCAGTGCTAGGGAGTCGCAGGGGACCGGGGAGCTGTTTTTT. This translates into CSARESQGTGELFF.

This clonotype occurred many times. This chain joins TRBV13 and TRBJ1-1, with D uncertain. Germline assignment: CDR1 PRHDT and CDR2 FYEKMQ (reference sequence). The ends were cut back, 2 bases at V and 0 bases at J, with 10 bases in the middle. This CDR3 is 15 amino acids long. The CDR3 DNA reads as TGTGCCAGCAGCTTATATGACACCATGAACACTGAAGCTTTCTTT. It is translated as CASSLYDTMNTEAFF. Looking up the rest from reference TRBV13 and TRBJ1-1 gives the full variable domain: AAGVIQSPRHLIKEKRETATLKCYPIPRHDTVYWYQQGPGQDPQFLISFYEKMQSDKGSIPDRFSAQQFSDYHSELNMSSLELGDSALYFCASSLYDTMNTEAFFGQGTRLTVV.

In this sample, this clonotype turned up many times. V usage is TRBV2 and J usage is TRBJ2-7; tentative D call: TRBD2 (6 bases). The V gene lost 7 bases and the J gene lost 0 bases, with 10 bases spanning the gap. The CDR3 length is 13 residues. In germline, CDR1 is SNHLY, CDR2 FYNNEI. CDR3 amino acids: CASIREFSYEQYF. Written as DNA, the CDR3 is TGTGCCAGCATACGGGAGTTCTCCTACGAGCAGTACTTC.

Many counts were recorded for this clonotype. The chain's CDR3 is CASSEQVSGETQYF. DNA of the CDR3: TGTGCCAGCAGTGAACAGGTTTCCGGAGAGACCCAGTACTTC. This rearrangement joins TRBV6-1 to TRBJ2-5; D is undetermined. There are 14 residues in the CDR3. Looked up from germline, CDR1 is MNHNS and CDR2 is SASEGT. Trimming took 2 bases from V and 4 from J, leaving 11 bases between them.

This clonotype was observed many times. The chain joins TRBV5-1 to TRBJ1-1; D uncertain. This CDR3 contains 13 residues. The V end was cut by 1 base, the J end by 4 bases, with 8 bases between. Germline loops: CDR1 SGHRS, CDR2 YFSETQ. The CDR3 is CASSLNPGTEAFF. The CDR3 DNA follows: TGCGCCAGCAGCTTGAATCCGGGCACTGAAGCTTTCTTT.

This rearrangement joins TRBV7-2 to TRBJ2-1; D is tentatively TRBD1 or TRBD2 (5 bases each). The CDR3 has 12 amino acids. V lost 8 bases to trimming and J lost 4 bases, with 9 bases between them. Germline CDR1 and CDR2: SGHTA and FQGNSA. The CDR3 nucleotides read TGTGCCAGCCCTGGGGGATACAATGAGCAGTTCTTC. This gives the protein CASPGGYNEQFF.

This clonotype is a singleton in its sample. A much larger clone differs from this one at a single base, so this may be a read error. The rearrangement links TRBV4-1 to TRBJ2-7; D remains ambiguous. CDR3 length: 12 amino acids. The ends were cut back, 4 bases at V and 9 bases at J, with 13 bases in the middle. Per germline, CDR1 MGHRA and CDR2 YSYEKL. Here the CDR3 DNA reads TGCGCCAGCAGCCCCGTAAGTGGCGGGCAGTACTTC. Protein sequence: CASSPVSGGQYF.